What follows describes a single T cell receptor beta chain. This clonotype has more than one count but fewer than ten. The antigen it binds to is not known. A much larger clonotype is one base distant, so this may be a read error. TCR beta repertoires were profiled from peripheral blood of about a dozen young patients with multiple sclerosis to demonstrate the VDJtools post-analysis software. Multiple sclerosis patients were children and adolescents aged roughly 6 to 15 years. This entry belongs to a study of post-analysis software for immune sequencing data (dated by TCRdb to between 2014 and 2017). Turning to the overall study: Recorded disease courses included relapsing-remitting, secondary progressive and progressive-relapsing multiple sclerosis, with some patients lacking subtype annotation. The patient repertoires were compared against about a dozen previously published healthy control repertoires obtained from donors aged roughly 6 to 26 years. A subset of samples was prepared in parallel using single-end sample barcoding, then pooled and co-amplified after Illumina adapter ligation.

The library was produced with PCR. Sequenced using an Illumina HiSeq 2500. To reduce PCR and sequencing biases, unique molecular identifiers were built into the TCR beta cDNA libraries. Roughly 500,000 cDNA molecules were obtained per 1 to 10 million input T cells, so each molecule approximated one T cell. The same protocol used for the earlier healthy control dataset was applied to prepare and sequence the patient libraries. Within a given batch, samples were prepared together, multiplexed and sequenced on the same HiSeq lane. In the authors' own workflow: MIGEC was used to process the raw barcoded reads, and molecular identifier groups with only a single read were discarded before consensus assembly and CDR3 extraction. VDJtools was used for post-analysis of the clonotype tables, and diversity was normalized by down-sampling every dataset to the size of the smallest sample. To correct batch-related cross-sample contamination, repertoire overlap clustering matched CDR3 amino acid sequences but not nucleotide sequences. Using fastp at Q25 and MiXCR, TCRdb reprocessed the public reads and kept productive beta chains. Rows with one shared CDR3 protein collapse into an entry with the most common genes and DNA. The V and J calls reflect TCRdb's pipeline rather than the authors' work. The sample yields some 190,000 distinct CDR3 sequences; 25% to 35% were counted once. The ten most abundant clones make up around 3.2% of the sample.

The CDR3 numbers 15 residues from cysteine through phenylalanine. The DNA shown is the 45-base CDR3, in frame from base 1. The germline V gene provides CDR1 MGHRA and CDR2 YSYEKL. The paper as a whole reports these results and caveats: Significantly lower normalized Chao1 diversity was found in multiple sclerosis patients than in controls, suggesting substantial peripheral T-cell clonal expansion. Significantly higher frequencies in patients than in controls were found for roughly five TRBV segments, including TRBV5-6, TRBV5-1 and TRBV20-1. When samples were clustered directly using the F measure, samples prepared in the same batch co-clustered strongly, which prompted a batch-effect correction. The multiple sclerosis patient group was slightly younger than the control group.

Material: blood. Recombination connected TRBV4-1 to TRBJ2-7; too little of a D gene remains to name it. Judging by the DNA end, TRBJ2-5 fits better; the J call may be wrong. The receptor was derived from a girl aged 2-17 years with multiple sclerosis. The DNA sequence follows: TGCGCCAGCAGCCAGGCGGAAAGGGAAAGGGAGACCCAGTACTTC. It translates as CASSQAERERETQYF.